Listed below are T cell receptor beta chains from one sample, sequenced in a study of blood T cells in healthy people across ages. TCRdb fed the 5' RACE reads into MiXCR, producing one record per CDR3 protein. The sample includes 1.5 million to 1.8 million distinct CDR3 sequences, 42% seen only once; the top ten take about 3.8%. The material sequenced was blood. These receptors were collected from a woman younger than 30 in good health. CDR3s include the opening cysteine and the closing phenylalanine or tryptophan. Each record gives: D gene, V gene, clone size, J gene, CDR3 protein, CDR3 DNA. D genes are given only for firm matches. Part of the rows lack a size; the others show once, few, many or a class for expanded clones.

>-|TRBV12-3/TRBV12-4|few|TRBJ1-5
CASVRQVNQPQHF
TGTGCCAGCGTTCGGCAGGTCAATCAGCCCCAGCATTTT
>TRBD2|TRBV11-2|-|TRBJ2-3
CASSVKRLADTDTQYF
TGTGCCAGCAGCGTTAAAAGACTAGCGGACACAGATACGCAGTATTTT
>-|TRBV28|-|TRBJ1-5
CASSIPPGNQPQHF
TGTGCCAGCAGTATCCCCCCCGGGAATCAGCCCCAGCATTTT
>TRBD2|TRBV12-3/TRBV12-4|few|TRBJ2-1
CASSIGTSLEQFF
TGTGCCAGCAGTATCGGGACTAGCCTTGAGCAGTTCTTC
>-|TRBV19|-|TRBJ1-4
CASSTSRQNEKLFF
TGTGCCAGTAGTACCTCCCGACAGAATGAAAAACTGTTTTTT
>TRBD1|TRBV4-3|-|TRBJ2-7
CASSQMLGTVPYEQYF
TGCGCCAGCAGCCAAATGCTCGGGACAGTGCCCTACGAGCAGTACTTC
>TRBD1|TRBV19|-|TRBJ1-6
CASSIIPGTGFDSPLHF
TGTGCCAGTAGTATCATCCCAGGGACAGGGTTCGATTCACCCCTCCACTTT
>TRBD1|TRBV3-1|-|TRBJ2-5
CASSWGTGRETQYF
TGTGCCAGCAGCTGGGGGACAGGGCGAGAGACCCAGTACTTC
>-|TRBV29-1|-|TRBJ2-7
CSVTPGAIDEQYF
TGCAGCGTTACTCCCGGGGCTATCGATGAGCAGTACTTC
>-|TRBV12-3/TRBV12-4|-|TRBJ2-1
CAGSLGYDLNEQFF
TGTGCCGGCAGTTTAGGGTACGACCTCAATGAGCAGTTCTTC
>-|TRBV20-1|-|TRBJ1-5
CSAKTSGGNQPQHF
TGCAGTGCCAAAACTTCAGGGGGCAATCAGCCCCAGCATTTT
>-|TRBV2|-|TRBJ2-7
CASSEIKQYF
TGTGCCAGCAGTGAGATCAAGCAGTACTTC
>TRBD2|TRBV24-1|-|TRBJ2-1
CATSDRAGGSLNEQFF
TGTGCCACCAGTGACAGAGCGGGAGGAAGCCTAAATGAGCAGTTCTTC
>-|TRBV20-1|-|TRBJ1-2
CSARETAGGNYGYTF
TGCAGTGCTAGAGAGACAGCGGGGGGTAACTATGGCTACACCTTC
>-|TRBV6-6|few|TRBJ2-3
CASSYSTTAIGDTQYF
TGTGCCAGCAGTTACTCTACAACGGCTATAGGAGATACGCAGTATTTT
>-|TRBV14|-|TRBJ2-7
CASSQDLVEAQYF
TGTGCCAGCAGCCAAGATTTGGTTGAGGCTCAGTACTTC
>TRBD1|TRBV5-1|-|TRBJ2-3
CANSGTGGTNTQYF
TGCGCCAACAGTGGGACAGGGGGGACAAATACGCAGTATTTT
>TRBD1|TRBV27|few|TRBJ1-2
CASRGTANLGYTF
TGTGCCAGCCGGGGGACAGCCAATCTCGGCTACACCTTC
>TRBD1|TRBV12-3/TRBV12-4|-|TRBJ1-4
CASRSGQGKREKLFF
TGTGCCAGCAGATCCGGACAGGGAAAGAGGGAAAAACTGTTTTTT
>-|TRBV5-1|-|TRBJ2-1
CASSSTGTQETQFF
TGCGCCAGCAGCTCCACCGGGACTCAAGAGACCCAGTTCTTC
>TRBD2|TRBV6-2/TRBV6-3|few|TRBJ2-3
CASRASGVSTDTQYF
TGTGCCAGCAGAGCAAGCGGGGTTAGCACAGATACGCAGTATTTT
>-|TRBV9|-|TRBJ1-2
CASSVVSNYGYTF
TGTGCCAGCAGCGTAGTGTCTAACTATGGCTACACCTTC
>-|TRBV7-2|few|TRBJ1-1
CASSVAQRGRAFF
TGTGCCAGCAGCGTAGCGCAGAGGGGGAGAGCTTTCTTT
>TRBD1|TRBV28|-|TRBJ1-6
CASSPNWTGHNSPLHF
TGTGCCAGCAGTCCAAACTGGACAGGGCACAATTCACCCCTCCACTTT
>-|TRBV7-9|-|TRBJ2-1
CASSHLGAPSSYNEQFF
TGTGCCAGCAGCCACTTGGGAGCGCCGAGCTCCTACAATGAGCAGTTCTTC
>-|TRBV7-2|-|TRBJ1-2
CASSRQLKGGYTF
TGTGCCAGCAGTCGACAGCTTAAGGGTGGCTACACCTTC
>-|TRBV20-1|few|TRBJ2-2
CSASPTQANTGELFF
TGCAGTGCTAGTCCCACCCAGGCGAACACCGGGGAGCTGTTTTTT
>-|TRBV7-9|many|TRBJ2-1
CASSLTGNNEQFF
TGTGCCAGCAGCTTAACGGGAAACAATGAGCAGTTCTTC
>-|TRBV29-1|few|TRBJ1-1
CSVVRGADTEAFF
TGCAGCGTTGTAAGGGGGGCGGACACTGAAGCTTTCTTT
>TRBD2|TRBV10-3|few|TRBJ2-3
CAISRGGDTDTQYF
TGTGCCATCAGCCGGGGGGGGGACACAGATACGCAGTATTTT
>TRBD1|TRBV2|-|TRBJ2-4
CASLQGSRIQYF
TGTGCCAGTCTACAGGGGTCGCGCATTCAGTACTTC
>TRBD1|TRBV6-5|-|TRBJ1-2
CASTLTMGQGIYGYTF
TGTGCCAGCACTCTAACAATGGGACAGGGGATCTATGGCTACACCTTC
>-|TRBV27|-|TRBJ2-1
CASSPTDGNNEQFF
TGTGCCAGCAGTCCGACGGACGGAAACAATGAGCAGTTCTTC
>TRBD1|TRBV5-6|-|TRBJ1-2
CASSYGQGTLYGYTF
TGTGCCAGCAGCTACGGACAGGGTACCCTCTATGGCTACACCTTC
>-|TRBV29-1|many|TRBJ1-2
CSVRGDYGYTF
TGCAGCGTCCGGGGGGATTATGGCTACACCTTC
>-|TRBV4-1|few|TRBJ2-7
CASSQLSSGYEQYF
TGCGCCAGCAGCCAACTTTCAAGCGGGTACGAGCAGTACTTC
>-|TRBV7-8|-|TRBJ1-2
CASSVMGDGYTF
TGTGCCAGCAGCGTCATGGGGGATGGCTACACCTTC
>TRBD2|TRBV7-2|once|TRBJ2-2
CASNPRASSGDPNTGELFF
TGTGCCAGCAACCCTCGGGCTTCTAGCGGGGACCCGAACACCGGGGAGCTGTTTTTT
>-|TRBV7-2|few|TRBJ2-6
CASSGSLVSGANVLTF
TGTGCCAGCAGCGGTTCACTGGTCTCTGGGGCCAACGTCCTGACTTTC
>-|TRBV4-1|many|TRBJ2-7
CASSLVGEYEQYF
TGCGCCAGCAGCTTGGTGGGAGAGTACGAGCAGTACTTC
>TRBD2|TRBV9|few|TRBJ2-3
CASGGTSGASTDTQYF
TGTGCCAGCGGCGGGACTAGCGGGGCTAGCACAGATACGCAGTATTTT
>-|TRBV6-2/TRBV6-3|few|TRBJ1-2
CASSDPWGNDYGYTF
TGTGCCAGCAGTGACCCCTGGGGGAACGACTATGGCTACACCTTC
>TRBD1|TRBV7-9|-|TRBJ1-2
CASSFLRDRIYGYTF
TGTGCCAGCAGCTTCCTCCGGGACAGAATCTATGGCTACACCTTC
>-|TRBV15|once|TRBJ1-2
CATSGEQGSNYGYTF
TGTGCCACCAGCGGAGAGCAGGGGAGTAACTATGGCTACACCTTC
>TRBD1|TRBV3-1|-|TRBJ2-7
CASSQDTEQGANEQYF
TGTGCCAGCAGCCAAGATACGGAGCAGGGGGCCAACGAGCAGTACTTC
>-|TRBV20-1|few|TRBJ1-4
CSASNPKEGDEKLFF
TGCAGTGCTAGCAACCCCAAGGAGGGAGATGAAAAACTGTTTTTT
>-|TRBV9|few|TRBJ2-5
CASSLGDASKQETQYF
TGTGCCAGCAGCTTAGGGGACGCGTCCAAGCAAGAGACCCAGTACTTC